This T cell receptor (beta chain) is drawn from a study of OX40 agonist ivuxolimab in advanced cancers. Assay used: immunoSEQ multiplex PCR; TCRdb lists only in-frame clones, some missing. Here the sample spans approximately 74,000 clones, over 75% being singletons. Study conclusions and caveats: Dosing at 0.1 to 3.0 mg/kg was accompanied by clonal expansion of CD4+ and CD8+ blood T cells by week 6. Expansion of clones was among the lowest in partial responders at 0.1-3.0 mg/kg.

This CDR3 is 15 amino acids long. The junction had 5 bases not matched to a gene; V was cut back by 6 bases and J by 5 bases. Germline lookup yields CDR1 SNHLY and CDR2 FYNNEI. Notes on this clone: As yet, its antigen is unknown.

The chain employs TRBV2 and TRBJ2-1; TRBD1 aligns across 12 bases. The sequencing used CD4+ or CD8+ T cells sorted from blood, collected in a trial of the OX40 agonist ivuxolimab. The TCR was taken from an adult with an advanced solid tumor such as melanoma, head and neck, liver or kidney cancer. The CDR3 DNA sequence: TGTGCCAGCAGCCGGGACAGGGGGCTCGACAATGAGCAGTTCTTC. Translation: CASSRDRGLDNEQFF.